Listed below are T cell receptor beta chains from one sample, sequenced in a study of CXCR3-negative and CXCR3-positive naive CD8 T cells. TCRdb reprocessed the 5' RACE reads and stores each CDR3 protein as one record, lacking DNA. This table holds under 85,000 distinct CDR3 sequences. Source material: naive CXCR3+ CD8+ T cells from blood. Receptor source: a human donor in good health. Some clones in this sample may be carry-over from other donors' samples. Both conserved end residues are part of each CDR3. Clone size is given for some rows only: seen once, a few or many times, or a class if the clone is expanded.

cdr3_aa: CASSTGYEQYF
j_call: TRBJ2-7
clone_size: -
v_call: TRBV19

cdr3_aa: CASSPGYTAQYF
j_call: TRBJ2-5
clone_size: -
v_call: TRBV7-6

cdr3_aa: CASSLGGDGYTF
j_call: TRBJ1-2
clone_size: -
v_call: TRBV6-6

cdr3_aa: CASSQDGGEQYF
j_call: TRBJ2-7
clone_size: -
v_call: TRBV4-1

cdr3_aa: CASSYTLGLDGYTF
j_call: TRBJ1-2
clone_size: -
v_call: TRBV6-2/TRBV6-3

cdr3_aa: CASMRGVNTEAFF
j_call: TRBJ1-1
clone_size: -
v_call: TRBV19

cdr3_aa: CASKAGSSYNEQFF
j_call: TRBJ2-1
clone_size: -
v_call: TRBV19

cdr3_aa: CAISESPDGGNQPQHF
j_call: TRBJ1-5
clone_size: -
v_call: TRBV10-3

cdr3_aa: CASSSTNLVRTGELFF
j_call: TRBJ2-2
clone_size: -
v_call: TRBV12-3/TRBV12-4

cdr3_aa: CSARTGRNEQYF
j_call: TRBJ2-7
clone_size: -
v_call: TRBV29-1

cdr3_aa: CASRQTDRAYGYTF
j_call: TRBJ1-2
clone_size: -
v_call: TRBV27

cdr3_aa: CASSQDSETGGIGQFF
j_call: TRBJ2-1
clone_size: -
v_call: TRBV14

cdr3_aa: CSVESSSGALSYEQYF
j_call: TRBJ2-7
clone_size: medium-sized
v_call: TRBV29-1

cdr3_aa: CASSLGSRISSYNEQFF
j_call: TRBJ2-1
clone_size: -
v_call: TRBV5-1

cdr3_aa: CAISESHLLTGELFF
j_call: TRBJ2-2
clone_size: -
v_call: TRBV10-3

cdr3_aa: CASSLARAGGEQYF
j_call: TRBJ2-7
clone_size: -
v_call: TRBV7-6

cdr3_aa: CASSAPGLATGELFF
j_call: TRBJ2-2
clone_size: -
v_call: TRBV7-9

cdr3_aa: CASSGSVAGTGKETQYF
j_call: TRBJ2-5
clone_size: -
v_call: TRBV9

cdr3_aa: CSVAGTGGYDEQYF
j_call: TRBJ2-7
clone_size: -
v_call: TRBV29-1

cdr3_aa: CASSRWDRNQPQHF
j_call: TRBJ1-5
clone_size: -
v_call: TRBV6-2/TRBV6-3

cdr3_aa: CSASGLDAEAFF
j_call: TRBJ1-1
clone_size: -
v_call: TRBV20-1

cdr3_aa: CASSLDPITGLETQYF
j_call: TRBJ2-5
clone_size: -
v_call: TRBV5-1

cdr3_aa: CASSPGTGEAFF
j_call: TRBJ1-1
clone_size: -
v_call: TRBV4-3

cdr3_aa: CASSISPGTGYTF
j_call: TRBJ1-2
clone_size: -
v_call: TRBV19

cdr3_aa: CASSLGLAGVGEQFF
j_call: TRBJ2-1
clone_size: -
v_call: TRBV7-2

cdr3_aa: CASSAQGEGYEQYF
j_call: TRBJ2-7
clone_size: -
v_call: TRBV27

cdr3_aa: CASSRAGTEEAFF
j_call: TRBJ1-1
clone_size: -
v_call: TRBV6-2/TRBV6-3

cdr3_aa: CASSSDGTYNEQFF
j_call: TRBJ2-1
clone_size: -
v_call: TRBV7-3

cdr3_aa: CAISEGPNEKLFF
j_call: TRBJ1-4
clone_size: -
v_call: TRBV10-3

cdr3_aa: CASSLMSASGGQETQYF
j_call: TRBJ2-5
clone_size: -
v_call: TRBV7-3

cdr3_aa: CASTPNSGGSRDPTDTQYF
j_call: TRBJ2-3
clone_size: -
v_call: TRBV28

cdr3_aa: CASSQDNGGEDYEQYF
j_call: TRBJ2-7
clone_size: -
v_call: TRBV3-1

cdr3_aa: CASSIWDNGMAFF
j_call: TRBJ1-1
clone_size: -
v_call: TRBV19

cdr3_aa: CASSLVAGSGRRYYEQFF
j_call: TRBJ2-1
clone_size: -
v_call: TRBV12-3/TRBV12-4

cdr3_aa: CASSLLLGPDTQYF
j_call: TRBJ2-3
clone_size: -
v_call: TRBV7-2

cdr3_aa: CASSYHTDTQYF
j_call: TRBJ2-3
clone_size: -
v_call: TRBV6-6

cdr3_aa: CASSLAPMVGGVPYNEQFF
j_call: TRBJ2-1
clone_size: -
v_call: TRBV12-3/TRBV12-4

cdr3_aa: CSVDAGVEAFF
j_call: TRBJ1-1
clone_size: -
v_call: TRBV29-1

cdr3_aa: CASSFTPAQADTQYF
j_call: TRBJ2-3
clone_size: -
v_call: TRBV3-1

cdr3_aa: CASRPPGPLETQYF
j_call: TRBJ2-5
clone_size: -
v_call: TRBV7-6

cdr3_aa: CSVTSLFGYTF
j_call: TRBJ1-2
clone_size: -
v_call: TRBV29-1

cdr3_aa: CASSIGVDTQYF
j_call: TRBJ2-3
clone_size: medium-sized
v_call: TRBV19

cdr3_aa: CASSQNPVDYEQYF
j_call: TRBJ2-7
clone_size: -
v_call: TRBV3-1

cdr3_aa: CASTDQGAFYGYTF
j_call: TRBJ1-2
clone_size: -
v_call: TRBV6-6

cdr3_aa: CSARDWRLAGEDTQYF
j_call: TRBJ2-3
clone_size: -
v_call: TRBV20-1

cdr3_aa: CASSLVYGRSHYGYTF
j_call: TRBJ1-2
clone_size: -
v_call: TRBV12-3/TRBV12-4